This entry lists 3 T cell receptor beta chains sequenced from one sample in a study of T-cell reconstitution after alpha-beta-depleted transplantation in children. A TCRbeta library incorporating unique molecular identifiers was prepared. TCRdb reanalysed the PCR reads using MiXCR and keeps one entry per CDR3 protein. Of about 490,000 distinct CDR3 sequences listed, 10% to 13% were seen once; the top ten hold about 2.1%. The specimen was PBMCs, collected before TCRalphabeta/CD19-depleted stem cell transplant. These receptors all stem from a child aged 2-15 years with inherited bone marrow failure, due to receive a stem cell transplant.

This clonotype has a count of ten or more. Its ends do not fully match the called genes, so a read error is possible. The V gene is TRBV11-2, the J gene TRBJ2-2; 8 positions match TRBD2. CDR1 and CDR2 (germline): SGHAT, FQNNGV. The CDR3 is 15 amino acids. In nucleotides, the CDR3 is TGTGCCAGCAGTTTAGGTAGCGGGAACTCCGGGGAGCTGTTTTTT. Its translation: CASSLGSGNSGELFF.

The chain uses TRBV28 and TRBJ2-3; TRBD2 aligns across 7 bases. The CDR3 spans 14 residues. Trimming took 6 bases from V and 4 from J; bases not matched to a gene: 7. CDR1 MDHEN and CDR2 SYDVKM come from the germline V gene. The CDR3, as DNA: TGTGCCAGCAGCCCGCGACTAGCCCCAGATACGCAGTATTTT. Amino acid sequence: CASSPRLAPDTQYF.

This clonotype was observed at least ten times. The chain couples TRBV11-2 to TRBJ2-7; 9 bases match TRBD2. Germline V gene lookup returns CDR1 SGHAT and CDR2 FQNNGV. Unmatched junction bases numbered 18, after V lost 1 base and J lost 8 bases. The CDR3 consists of 18 residues. The CDR3 sequence: CASSLVVAGEKLVGQQYF. The CDR3 DNA is TGTGCCAGCAGCTTAGTGGTAGCGGGAGAGAAACTTGTAGGTCAGCAGTACTTC.